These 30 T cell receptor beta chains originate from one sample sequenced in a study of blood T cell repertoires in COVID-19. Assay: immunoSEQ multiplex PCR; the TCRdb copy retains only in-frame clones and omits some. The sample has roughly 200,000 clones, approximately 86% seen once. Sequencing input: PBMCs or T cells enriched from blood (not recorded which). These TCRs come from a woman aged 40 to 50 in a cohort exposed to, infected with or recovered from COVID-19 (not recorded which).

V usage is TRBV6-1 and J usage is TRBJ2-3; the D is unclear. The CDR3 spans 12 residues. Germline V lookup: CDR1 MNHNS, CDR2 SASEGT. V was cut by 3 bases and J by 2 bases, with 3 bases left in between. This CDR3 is CASSDNTDTQYF. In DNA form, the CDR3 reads TGTGCCAGCAGTGACAACACAGATACGCAGTATTTT.

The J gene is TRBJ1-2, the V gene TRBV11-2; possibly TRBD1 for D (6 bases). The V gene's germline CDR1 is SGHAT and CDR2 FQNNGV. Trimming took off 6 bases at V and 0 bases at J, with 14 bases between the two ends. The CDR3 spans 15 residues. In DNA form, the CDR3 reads TGTGCCAGCAGTTACCCAGGGGAAACTAACTATGGCTACACCTTC. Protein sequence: CASSYPGETNYGYTF. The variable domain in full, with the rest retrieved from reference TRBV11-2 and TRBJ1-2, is EAGVAQSPRYKIIEKRQSVAFWCNPISGHATLYWYQQILGQGPKLLIQFQNNGVVDDSQLPKDRFSAERLKGVDSTLKIQPAKLEDSAVYLCASSYPGETNYGYTFGSGTRLTVV.

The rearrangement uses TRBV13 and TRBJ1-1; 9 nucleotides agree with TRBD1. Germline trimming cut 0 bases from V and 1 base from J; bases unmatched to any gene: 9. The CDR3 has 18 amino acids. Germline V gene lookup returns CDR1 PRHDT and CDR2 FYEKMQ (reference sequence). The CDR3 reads CASSLGDGQGWTNTEAFF. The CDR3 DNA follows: TGTGCCAGCAGCTTAGGTGATGGACAGGGGTGGACGAACACTGAAGCTTTCTTT.

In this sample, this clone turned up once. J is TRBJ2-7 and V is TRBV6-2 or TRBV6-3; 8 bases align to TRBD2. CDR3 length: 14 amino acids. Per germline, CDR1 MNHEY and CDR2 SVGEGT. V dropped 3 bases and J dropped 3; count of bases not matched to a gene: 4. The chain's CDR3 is CASSYSGNVYEQYF. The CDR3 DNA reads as TGTGCCAGCAGTTATAGCGGGAACGTCTACGAGCAGTACTTC.

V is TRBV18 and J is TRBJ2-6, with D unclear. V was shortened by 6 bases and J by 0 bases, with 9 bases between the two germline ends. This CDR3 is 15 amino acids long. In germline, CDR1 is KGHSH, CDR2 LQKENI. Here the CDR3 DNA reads TGTGCCAGCTCCCGACGGAGCTCTGGGGCCAACGTCCTGACTTTC. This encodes CASSRRSSGANVLTF.

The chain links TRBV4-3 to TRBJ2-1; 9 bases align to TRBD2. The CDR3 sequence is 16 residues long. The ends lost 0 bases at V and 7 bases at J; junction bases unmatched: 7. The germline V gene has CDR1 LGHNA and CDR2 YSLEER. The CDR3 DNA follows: TGCGCCAGCAGCCAAGATGGTAGCGGGAGTCCAAATGAGCAGTTCTTC. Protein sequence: CASSQDGSGSPNEQFF.

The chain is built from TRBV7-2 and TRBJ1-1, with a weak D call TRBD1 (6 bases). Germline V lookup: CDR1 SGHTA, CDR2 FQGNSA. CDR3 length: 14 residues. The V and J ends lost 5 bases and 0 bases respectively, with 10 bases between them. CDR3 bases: TGTGCCAGCAGCCATGACAGGATGAACACTGAAGCTTTCTTT. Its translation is CASSHDRMNTEAFF.

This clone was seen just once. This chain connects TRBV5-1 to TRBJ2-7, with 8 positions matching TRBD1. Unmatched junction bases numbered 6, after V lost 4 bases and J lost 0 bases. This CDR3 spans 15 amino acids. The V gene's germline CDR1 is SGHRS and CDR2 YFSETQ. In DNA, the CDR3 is TGCGCCAGCAGCCAAGGGACAGGCAGCTCCTACGAGCAGTACTTC. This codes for CASSQGTGSSYEQYF. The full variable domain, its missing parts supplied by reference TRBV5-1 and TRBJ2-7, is KAGVTQTPRYLIKTRGQQVTLSCSPISGHRSVSWYQQTPGQGLQFLFEYFSETQRNKGNFPGRFSGRQFSNSRSEMNVSTLELGDSALYLCASSQGTGSSYEQYFGPGTRLTVT.

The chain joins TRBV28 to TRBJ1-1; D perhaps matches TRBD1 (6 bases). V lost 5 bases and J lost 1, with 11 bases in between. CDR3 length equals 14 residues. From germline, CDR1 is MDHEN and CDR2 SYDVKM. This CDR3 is CASSLRTANTEAFF. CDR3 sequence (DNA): TGTGCCAGCAGTCTCCGGACAGCGAACACTGAAGCTTTCTTT.

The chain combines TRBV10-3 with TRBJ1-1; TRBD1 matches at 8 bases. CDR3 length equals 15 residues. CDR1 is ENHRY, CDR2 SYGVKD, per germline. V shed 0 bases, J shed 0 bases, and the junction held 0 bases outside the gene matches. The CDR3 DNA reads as TGTGCCATCAGTGAGTCGGACAGGGTGAACACTGAAGCTTTCTTT. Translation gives CAISESDRVNTEAFF.

The CDR3 loop reads CASSLTPREIGNTIYF. In nucleotides, the CDR3 is TGCGCCAGCAGCTTGACCCCCAGGGAAATTGGAAACACCATATATTTT. The gene calls are TRBV5-1 and TRBJ1-3, with D perhaps TRBD1 (5 bases). V was pared by 1 base and J by 3 bases, with 14 bases between. The CDR3 sequence is 16 residues long. Germline-derived CDR1 and CDR2 are SGHRS and YFSETQ.

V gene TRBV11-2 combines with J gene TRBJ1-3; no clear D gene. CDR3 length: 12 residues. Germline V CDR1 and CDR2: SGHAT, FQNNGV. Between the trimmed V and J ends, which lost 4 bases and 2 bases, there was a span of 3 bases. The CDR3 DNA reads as TGTGCCAGCAGCTATACTGGAAACACCATATATTTT. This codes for CASSYTGNTIYF.

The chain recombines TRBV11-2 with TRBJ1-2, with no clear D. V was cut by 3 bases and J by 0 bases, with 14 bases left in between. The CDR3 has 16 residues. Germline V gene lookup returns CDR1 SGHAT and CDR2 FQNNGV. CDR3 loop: CASSLGGIKPNYGYTF. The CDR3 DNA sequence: TGTGCCAGCAGCTTGGGAGGGATTAAACCTAACTATGGCTACACCTTC.

The DNA for the CDR3 is TGTGCCAGTAGTGTAACAGGTTTTCGGATGAACACTGAAGCTTTCTTT. It codes for CASSVTGFRMNTEAFF. J is TRBJ1-1 and V is TRBV19; D is perhaps TRBD1 (5 bases). The CDR3 is 16 residues long. The germline gives CDR1 LNHDA, CDR2 SQIVND (reference sequence). Deletions cut 5 bases from V and 0 bases from J, with 16 bases between.

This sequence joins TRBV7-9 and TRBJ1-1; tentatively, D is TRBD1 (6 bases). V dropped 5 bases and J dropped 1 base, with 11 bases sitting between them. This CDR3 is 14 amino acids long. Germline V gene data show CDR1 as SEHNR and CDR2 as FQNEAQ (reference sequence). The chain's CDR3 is CASSPRGGNTEAFF. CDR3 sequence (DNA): TGTGCCAGCAGCCCGAGGGGGGGGAACACTGAAGCTTTCTTT.

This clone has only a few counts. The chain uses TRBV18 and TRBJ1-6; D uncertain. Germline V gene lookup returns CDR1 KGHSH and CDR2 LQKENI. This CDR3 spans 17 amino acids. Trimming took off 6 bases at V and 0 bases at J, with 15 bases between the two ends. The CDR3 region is CASSLAGPSSYNSPLHF. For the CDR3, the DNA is TGTGCCAGCTCCCTCGCAGGCCCCAGCTCCTATAATTCACCCCTCCACTTT.

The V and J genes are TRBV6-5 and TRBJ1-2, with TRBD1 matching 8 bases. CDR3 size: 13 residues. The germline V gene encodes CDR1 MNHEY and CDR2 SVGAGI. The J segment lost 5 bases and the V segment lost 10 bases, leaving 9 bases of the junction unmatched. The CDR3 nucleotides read TGTGCCATACGACAGGGGACGCGGTATGGCTACACCTTC. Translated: CAIRQGTRYGYTF.

CDR3 bases: TGTGCCAGCAGCCCTGAGACAGGGATTAACTATGGCTACACCTTC. As protein: CASSPETGINYGYTF. The chain carries TRBV28 and TRBJ1-2, with 7 bases that match TRBD1. The V segment lost 6 bases and the J segment 1 base; nucleotides outside the gene matches: 8. Germline loops: CDR1 MDHEN, CDR2 SYDVKM. The CDR3 sequence is 15 residues long.

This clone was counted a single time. CDR3 bases: TGCGCCAGCAGCCCCGGGACAGGGTTAAACTATGGCTACACCTTC. Translation: CASSPGTGLNYGYTF. The gene calls are TRBV5-1 and TRBJ1-2; TRBD1 matches 9 bases. Per germline, CDR1 SGHRS and CDR2 YFSETQ. J lost 2 bases, V lost 4 bases, and 6 bases had no gene match. The CDR3 is made up of 15 amino acids.

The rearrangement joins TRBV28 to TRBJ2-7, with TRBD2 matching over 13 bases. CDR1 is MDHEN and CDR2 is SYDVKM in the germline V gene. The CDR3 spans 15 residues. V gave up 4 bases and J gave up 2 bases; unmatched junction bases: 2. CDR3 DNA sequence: TGTGCCAGCAGTTCGGGACTAGCGGGGCCCTACGAGCAGTACTTC. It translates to CASSSGLAGPYEQYF.

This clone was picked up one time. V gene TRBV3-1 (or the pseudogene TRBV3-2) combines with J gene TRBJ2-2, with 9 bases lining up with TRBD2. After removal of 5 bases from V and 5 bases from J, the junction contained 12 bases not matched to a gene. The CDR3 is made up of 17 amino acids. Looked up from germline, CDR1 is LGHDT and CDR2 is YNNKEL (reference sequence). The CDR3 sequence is CASSARRLAGETGELFF. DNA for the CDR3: TGTGCCAGCAGCGCCCGTAGGTTAGCGGGGGAGACCGGGGAGCTGTTTTTT.

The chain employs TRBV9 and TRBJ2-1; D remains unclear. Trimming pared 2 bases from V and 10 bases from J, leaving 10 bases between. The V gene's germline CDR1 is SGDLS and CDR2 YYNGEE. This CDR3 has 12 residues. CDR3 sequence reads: CASSVKLEEQFF. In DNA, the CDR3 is TGTGCCAGCAGCGTTAAGTTGGAGGAGCAGTTCTTC.

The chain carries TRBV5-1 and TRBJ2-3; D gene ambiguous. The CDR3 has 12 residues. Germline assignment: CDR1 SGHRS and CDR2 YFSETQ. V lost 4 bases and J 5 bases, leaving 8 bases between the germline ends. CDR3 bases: TGCGCCAGCAGCGTGGAGAGAGATACGCAGTATTTT. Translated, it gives CASSVERDTQYF.

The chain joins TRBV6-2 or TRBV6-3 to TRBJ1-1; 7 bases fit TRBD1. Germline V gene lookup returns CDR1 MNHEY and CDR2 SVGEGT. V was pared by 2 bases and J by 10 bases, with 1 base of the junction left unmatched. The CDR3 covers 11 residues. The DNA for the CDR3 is TGTGCCAGCAGTTACCCAGGGGGAGCTTTCTTT. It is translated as CASSYPGGAFF.

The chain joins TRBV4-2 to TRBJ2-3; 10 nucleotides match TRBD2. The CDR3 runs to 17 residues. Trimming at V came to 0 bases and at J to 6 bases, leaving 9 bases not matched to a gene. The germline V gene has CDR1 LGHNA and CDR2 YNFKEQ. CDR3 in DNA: TGTGCCAGCAGCCAAGAGGAGCGGGGGGGCGGGGCGGATACGCAGTATTTT. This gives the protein CASSQEERGGGADTQYF.

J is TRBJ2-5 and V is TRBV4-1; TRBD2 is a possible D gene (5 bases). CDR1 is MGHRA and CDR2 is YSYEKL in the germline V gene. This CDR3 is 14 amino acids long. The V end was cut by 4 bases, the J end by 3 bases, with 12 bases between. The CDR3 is CASSPHAAEETQYF. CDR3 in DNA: TGCGCCAGCAGCCCCCATGCAGCGGAAGAGACCCAGTACTTC.

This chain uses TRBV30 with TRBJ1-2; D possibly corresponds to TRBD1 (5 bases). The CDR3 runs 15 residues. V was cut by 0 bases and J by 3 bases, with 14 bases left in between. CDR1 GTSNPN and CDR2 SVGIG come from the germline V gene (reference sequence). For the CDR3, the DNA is TGTGCCTGGAGTGTAGGACACACCACCTACTATGGCTACACCTTC. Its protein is CAWSVGHTTYYGYTF.

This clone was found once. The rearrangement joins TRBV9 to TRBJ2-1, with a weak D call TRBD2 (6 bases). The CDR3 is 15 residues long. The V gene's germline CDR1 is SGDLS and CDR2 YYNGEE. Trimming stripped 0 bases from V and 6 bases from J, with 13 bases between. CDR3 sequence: CASSVAVGGSNEQFF. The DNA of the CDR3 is TGTGCCAGCAGCGTAGCAGTCGGGGGAAGCAATGAGCAGTTCTTC.

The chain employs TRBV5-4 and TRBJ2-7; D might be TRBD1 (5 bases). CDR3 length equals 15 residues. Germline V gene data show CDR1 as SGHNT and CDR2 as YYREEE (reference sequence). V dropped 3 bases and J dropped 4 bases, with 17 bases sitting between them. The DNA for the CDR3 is TGTGCCAGCAGCTCAAAGGGTGGGGCCCTTTACGAGCAGTACTTC. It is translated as CASSSKGGALYEQYF.

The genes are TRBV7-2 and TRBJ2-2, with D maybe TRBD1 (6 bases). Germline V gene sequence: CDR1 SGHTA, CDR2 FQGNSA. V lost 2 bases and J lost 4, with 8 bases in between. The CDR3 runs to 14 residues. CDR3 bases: TGTGCCAGCAGCTTAAGGGGGAGCACCGGGGAGCTGTTTTTT. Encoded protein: CASSLRGSTGELFF.